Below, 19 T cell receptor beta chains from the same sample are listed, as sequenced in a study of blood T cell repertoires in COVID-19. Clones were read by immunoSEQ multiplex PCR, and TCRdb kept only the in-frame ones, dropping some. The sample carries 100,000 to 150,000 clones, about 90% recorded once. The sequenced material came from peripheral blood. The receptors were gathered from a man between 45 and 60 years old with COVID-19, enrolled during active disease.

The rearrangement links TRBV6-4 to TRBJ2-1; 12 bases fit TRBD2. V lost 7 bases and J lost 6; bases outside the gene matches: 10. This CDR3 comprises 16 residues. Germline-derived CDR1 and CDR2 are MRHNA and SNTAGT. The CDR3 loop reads CASKVGLAGGRNEQFF. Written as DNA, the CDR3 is TGTGCCAGCAAGGTGGGACTAGCGGGCGGTCGCAATGAGCAGTTCTTC.

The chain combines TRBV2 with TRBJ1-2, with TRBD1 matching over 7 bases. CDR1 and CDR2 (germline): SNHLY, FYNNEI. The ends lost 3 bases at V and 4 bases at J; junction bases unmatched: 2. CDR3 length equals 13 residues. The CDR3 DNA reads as TGTGCCAGCAGTGAGGGGACAGCCTATGGCTACACCTTC. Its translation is CASSEGTAYGYTF. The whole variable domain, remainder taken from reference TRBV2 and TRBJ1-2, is EPEVTQTPSHQVTQMGQEVILRCVPISNHLYFYWYRQILGQKVEFLVSFYNNEISEKSEIFDDQFSVERPDGSNFTLKIRSTKLEDSAMYFCASSEGTAYGYTFGSGTRLTVV.

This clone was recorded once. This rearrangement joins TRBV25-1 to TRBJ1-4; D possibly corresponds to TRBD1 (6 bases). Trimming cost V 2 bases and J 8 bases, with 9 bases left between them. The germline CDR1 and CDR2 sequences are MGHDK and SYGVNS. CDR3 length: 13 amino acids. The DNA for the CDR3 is TGTGCCAGCAGTGAAACAGGGTTAGAAAAACTGTTTTTT. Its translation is CASSETGLEKLFF.

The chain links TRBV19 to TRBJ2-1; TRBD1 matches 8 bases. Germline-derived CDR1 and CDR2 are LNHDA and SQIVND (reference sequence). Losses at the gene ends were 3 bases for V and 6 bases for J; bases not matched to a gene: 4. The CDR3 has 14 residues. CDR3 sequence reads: CASSIRQGANEQFF. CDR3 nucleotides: TGTGCCAGTAGTATCCGCCAGGGGGCCAATGAGCAGTTCTTC.

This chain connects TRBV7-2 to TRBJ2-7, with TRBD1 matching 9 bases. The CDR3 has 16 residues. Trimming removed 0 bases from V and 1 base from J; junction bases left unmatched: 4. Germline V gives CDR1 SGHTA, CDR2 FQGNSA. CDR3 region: CASSLAGTGSSYEQYF. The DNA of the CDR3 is TGTGCCAGCAGCTTAGCAGGGACAGGGTCATCCTACGAGCAGTACTTC.

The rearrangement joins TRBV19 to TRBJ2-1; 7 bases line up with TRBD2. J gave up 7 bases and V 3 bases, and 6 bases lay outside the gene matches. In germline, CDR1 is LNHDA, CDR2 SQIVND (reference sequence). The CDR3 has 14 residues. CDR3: CASSIGGSANEQFF. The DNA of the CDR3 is TGTGCCAGTAGTATCGGCGGGAGTGCGAATGAGCAGTTCTTC.

CDR3 sequence: CASNNLVGQGQPQHF. For the CDR3, the DNA is TGTGCCAGTAATAACCTCGTCGGACAGGGCCAGCCCCAGCATTTT. The chain uses TRBV19 and TRBJ1-5; 8 nucleotides agree with TRBD1. CDR3 size: 15 residues. V dropped 7 bases and J dropped 7; count of bases not matched to a gene: 12. In germline, CDR1 is LNHDA, CDR2 SQIVND (reference sequence). The variable domain in full, completed from reference TRBV19 and TRBJ1-5, reads DGGITQSPKYLFRKEGQNVTLSCEQNLNHDAMYWYRQDPGQGLRLIYYSQIVNDFQKGDIAEGYSVSREKKESFPLTVTSAQKNPTAFYLCASNNLVGQGQPQHFGDGTRLSIL.

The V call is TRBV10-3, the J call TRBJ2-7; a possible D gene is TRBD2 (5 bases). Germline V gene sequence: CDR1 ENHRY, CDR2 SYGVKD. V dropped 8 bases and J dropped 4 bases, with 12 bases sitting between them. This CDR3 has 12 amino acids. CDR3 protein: CAIGAGEYEQYF. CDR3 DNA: TGTGCCATCGGCGCCGGGGAATACGAGCAGTACTTC.

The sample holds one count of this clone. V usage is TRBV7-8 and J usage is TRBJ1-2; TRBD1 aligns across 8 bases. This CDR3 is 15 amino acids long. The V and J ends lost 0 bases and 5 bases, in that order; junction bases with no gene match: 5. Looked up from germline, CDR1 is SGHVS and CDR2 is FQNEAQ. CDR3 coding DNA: TGTGCCAGCAGCTTAGCGTCAGGGGGCGTTTATGGCTACACCTTC. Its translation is CASSLASGGVYGYTF.

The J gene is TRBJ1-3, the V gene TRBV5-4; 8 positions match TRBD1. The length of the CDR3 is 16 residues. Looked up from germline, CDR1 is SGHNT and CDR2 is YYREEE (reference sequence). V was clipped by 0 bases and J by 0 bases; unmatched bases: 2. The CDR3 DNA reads TGTGCCAGCAGCTTGGGACAGGGGAACTCTGGAAACACCATATATTTT. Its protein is CASSLGQGNSGNTIYF.

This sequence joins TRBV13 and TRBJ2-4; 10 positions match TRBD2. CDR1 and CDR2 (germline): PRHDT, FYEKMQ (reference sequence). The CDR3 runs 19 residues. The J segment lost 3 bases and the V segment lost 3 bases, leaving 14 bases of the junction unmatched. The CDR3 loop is CASSLVAGGSGVDKNIQYF. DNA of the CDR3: TGTGCCAGCAGCTTGGTAGCGGGAGGTTCCGGGGTAGACAAAAACATTCAGTACTTC.

The CDR3 spells CASSHPLKPGQGAWGANVLTF. The CDR3 coding sequence is TGTGCCAGCAGCCACCCCCTTAAGCCGGGACAGGGGGCGTGGGGGGCCAACGTCCTGACTTTC. The chain joins TRBV7-3 to TRBJ2-6; 12 nucleotides agree with TRBD1. Germline V gene lookup returns CDR1 SGHTA and CDR2 FQGTGA. V lost 5 bases, J lost 4 bases, and 18 bases stayed unmatched. The CDR3 is 21 amino acids.

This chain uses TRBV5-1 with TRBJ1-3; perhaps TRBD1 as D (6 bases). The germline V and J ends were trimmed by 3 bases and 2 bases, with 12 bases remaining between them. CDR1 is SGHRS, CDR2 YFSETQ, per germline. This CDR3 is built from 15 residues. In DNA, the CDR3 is TGCGCCAGCAGCTCCGCAGGGGTCACTGGAAACACCATATATTTT. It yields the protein CASSSAGVTGNTIYF.

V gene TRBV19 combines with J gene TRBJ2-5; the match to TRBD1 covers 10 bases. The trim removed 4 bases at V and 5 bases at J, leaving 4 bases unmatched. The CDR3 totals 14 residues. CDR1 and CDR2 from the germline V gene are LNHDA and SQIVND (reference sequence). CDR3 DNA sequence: TGTGCCAGTAGTAAAGACAGGGGGCTGGAGACCCAGTACTTC. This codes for CASSKDRGLETQYF.

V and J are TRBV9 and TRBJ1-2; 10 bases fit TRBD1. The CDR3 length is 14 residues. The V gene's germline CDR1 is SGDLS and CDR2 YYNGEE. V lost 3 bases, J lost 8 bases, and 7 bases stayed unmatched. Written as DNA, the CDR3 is TGTGCCAGCAGCGGACAGGGGGCGCCGGGAGGCTACACCTTC. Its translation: CASSGQGAPGGYTF.

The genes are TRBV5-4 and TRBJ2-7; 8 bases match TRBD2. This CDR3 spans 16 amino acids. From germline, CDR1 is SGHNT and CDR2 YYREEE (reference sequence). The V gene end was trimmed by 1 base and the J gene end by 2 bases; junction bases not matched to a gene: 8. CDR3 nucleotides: TGTGCCAGCAGCTTGACTGGCAGCGGGAGCCCCTACGAGCAGTACGTC. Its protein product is CASSLTGSGSPYEQYV.

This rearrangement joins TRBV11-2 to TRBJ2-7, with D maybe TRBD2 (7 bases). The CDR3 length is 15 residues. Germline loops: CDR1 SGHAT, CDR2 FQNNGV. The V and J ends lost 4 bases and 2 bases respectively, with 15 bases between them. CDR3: CASSSGGGTTYEQYF. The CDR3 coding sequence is TGTGCCAGCAGCTCGGGGGGCGGGACCACCTACGAGCAGTACTTC.

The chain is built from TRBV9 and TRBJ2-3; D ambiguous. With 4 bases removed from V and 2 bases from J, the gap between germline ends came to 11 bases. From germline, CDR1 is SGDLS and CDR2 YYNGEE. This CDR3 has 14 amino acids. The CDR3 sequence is CASSPARPTDTQYF. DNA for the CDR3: TGTGCCAGCAGCCCAGCGAGACCCACAGATACGCAGTATTTT.

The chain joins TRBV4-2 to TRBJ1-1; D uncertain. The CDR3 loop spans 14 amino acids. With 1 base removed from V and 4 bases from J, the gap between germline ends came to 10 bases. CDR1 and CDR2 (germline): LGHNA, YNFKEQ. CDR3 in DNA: TGTGCCAGCAGCCAAGGCGAACTAGGCACTGAAGCTTTCTTT. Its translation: CASSQGELGTEAFF.